This TCR beta chain is from a study of T cells in Graves' hyperthyroidism and ophthalmopathy. General study results and limits: A model using 13 V-J features told ophthalmopathy apart from stable hyperthyroidism.

With regard to this clonotype: Its antigen is not identified.

The V gene end was trimmed by 3 bases and the J gene end by 5 bases; junction bases not matched to a gene: 5. The V gene's germline CDR1 is KGHSH and CDR2 LQKENI. The CDR3 extends over 15 amino acids. What was amplified from RNA transcripts were TCR beta CDR3 regions. During a first-round RT-PCR of the TCR CDR3, the HTBI primer set was used. Each CDR3 protein gets one entry after TCRdb re-called the multiplex PCR reads with MiXCR. The sample has fewer than 250,000 distinct CDR3 sequences; 15% to 20% are singletons. The clonotype originates from a man aged 45-60 years with Graves' hyperthyroidism. The genes are TRBV18 and TRBJ2-1, with 9 bases aligning to TRBD1. The sequenced sample was blood. The CDR3 DNA follows: TGTGCCAGCTCACCGCCCGGGACAGGGCACAATGAGCAGTTCTTC. This gives the protein CASSPPGTGHNEQFF.